The 18 T cell receptor beta chains given below trace back to one sample, sequenced in a study of cytomegalovirus exposure and HLA in healthy donors. PCR primers comprised 60 Vbeta and 13 Jbeta primers. Method: immunoSEQ multiplex PCR; TCRdb's copy keeps in-frame clones and lacks some. The sample carries about 140,000 clones, 60% to 80% recorded once. Material: PBMCs. The source of these receptors is a male donor in good health and CMV-seronegative.

The chain combines TRBV5-1 with TRBJ2-7, with 9 bases that match TRBD1. Trimming at V came to 3 bases and at J to 4 bases, leaving 11 bases not matched to a gene. CDR1 is SGHRS, CDR2 YFSETQ, per germline. The length of the CDR3 is 16 residues. CDR3 region: CASSYKPGQGAYEQYF. The CDR3 DNA reads TGCGCCAGCAGCTATAAGCCGGGACAGGGTGCGTACGAGCAGTACTTC.

The rearrangement links TRBV9 to TRBJ2-2, with D possibly being TRBD1 (5 bases). Between the trimmed V and J ends, which lost 4 bases and 2 bases, there was a span of 12 bases. The CDR3 is 15 amino acids. Germline loops: CDR1 SGDLS, CDR2 YYNGEE. CDR3 protein: CASSTRQTNTGELFF. In nucleotides, the CDR3 is TGTGCCAGCAGCACCCGACAGACTAACACCGGGGAGCTGTTTTTT.

The chain has TRBV5-6 and TRBJ2-1, with 16 bases aligning to TRBD2. In germline, CDR1 is SGHDT, CDR2 YYEEEE. Unmatched junction bases numbered 6, after V lost 4 bases and J lost 5 bases. The CDR3 runs to 17 residues. CDR3 sequence: CASSKPGLAGGDNEQFF. The CDR3 DNA reads as TGTGCCAGCAGCAAACCGGGACTAGCGGGAGGGGACAATGAGCAGTTCTTC. Complete variable domain (other parts from reference TRBV5-6 and TRBJ2-1): DAGVTQSPTHLIKTRGQQVTLRCSPKSGHDTVSWYQQALGQGPQFIFQYYEEEERQRGNFPDRFSGHQFPNYSSELNVNALLLGDSALYLCASSKPGLAGGDNEQFFGPGTRLTVL.

This rearrangement joins TRBV10-3 to TRBJ2-7, with 7 positions matching TRBD1. The V segment lost 3 bases and the J segment 1 base; nucleotides outside the gene matches: 3. The CDR3 has 14 residues. CDR1 and CDR2 from the germline V gene are ENHRY and SYGVKD. The CDR3 sequence: CAISDGTVSYEQYF. Here the CDR3 DNA reads TGTGCCATCAGTGACGGGACAGTGTCCTACGAGCAGTACTTC.

This chain connects TRBV11-3 to TRBJ2-7; 11 bases align to TRBD2. Trimming cost V 5 bases and J 3 bases; bases outside gene matches: 3. The CDR3 covers 14 residues. CDR1 is SGHNT and CDR2 is YENEEA in the germline V gene. CDR3 protein: CASSLTSGSYEQYF. The CDR3 coding sequence is TGTGCCAGCAGCCTAACTAGCGGGAGCTACGAGCAGTACTTC.

This chain uses TRBV21-1 with TRBJ2-5; the DNA was not used to check the table's D call, TRBD2. TRBV21-1 is classified as a pseudogene. This CDR3 contains 17 residues. CDR3: CASSIGDTSGGQETQYF. In DNA form, the CDR3 reads TGTGCCAGCAGCATAGGAGATACTAGCGGGGGGCAGGAGACCCAGTACTTC.

This clone was found a few times. The rearrangement links TRBV11-2 to TRBJ1-2; 10 bases map to TRBD1. Germline CDR1 is SGHAT and CDR2 is FQNNGV. V lost 5 bases to trimming and J lost 3 bases; unmatched junction nucleotides: 3. The CDR3 totals 14 residues. The chain's CDR3 is CASSHGTGDYGYTF. CDR3 sequence (DNA): TGTGCCAGCAGCCATGGGACAGGGGACTATGGCTACACCTTC.

The J gene is TRBJ1-6, the V gene TRBV14, with TRBD1 matching over 8 bases. V was clipped by 6 bases and J by 19 bases; unmatched bases: 11. The germline gives CDR1 SGHDN, CDR2 FVKESK. The CDR3 consists of 12 residues. The DNA of the CDR3 is TGTGCCAGCAGTTATGGGACAGGAAGGTTTCACTTT. Protein product: CASSYGTGRFHF.

This clone was picked up a small number of times. The J gene is TRBJ2-5, the V gene TRBV7-9; TRBD1 is a possible D gene (6 bases). Germline loops: CDR1 SEHNR, CDR2 FQNEAQ (reference sequence). Trimming took off 1 base at V and 2 bases at J, with 11 bases between the two ends. The CDR3 contains 15 residues. The CDR3: CASSLVPDRQETQYF. CDR3 coding DNA: TGTGCCAGCAGCTTAGTCCCGGACAGACAAGAGACCCAGTACTTC.

This clone has more than one count but fewer than ten. CDR3 protein: CSVETIDRGASGYTF. The DNA of the CDR3 is TGCAGCGTTGAAACAATAGACAGGGGAGCTTCAGGCTACACCTTC. V usage is TRBV29-1 and J usage is TRBJ1-2, with TRBD1 identical over 8 bases. J was trimmed by 8 bases and V by 2 bases; bases with no gene match: 13. The CDR3 has 15 residues. Germline V CDR1 and CDR2: SQVTM, ANQGSEA. Based on the CDR3 plus reference TRBV29-1 and TRBJ1-2, the full variable domain is SAVISQKPSRDICQRGTSLTIQCQVDSQVTMMFWYRQQPGQSLTLIATANQGSEATYESGFVIDKFPISRPNLTFSTLTVSNMSPEDSSIYLCSVETIDRGASGYTFGSGTRLTVV.

The chain employs TRBV19 and TRBJ2-1; TRBD2 matches 14 bases. V gave up 4 bases and J gave up 2 bases; unmatched junction bases: 13. CDR1 and CDR2 (germline): LNHDA, SQIVND (reference sequence). This CDR3 has 20 residues. This CDR3 is CASSSRLAGGPGVTYNEQFF. CDR3 DNA sequence: TGTGCCAGTAGTAGCCGACTAGCGGGAGGGCCCGGGGTTACCTACAATGAGCAGTTCTTC.

The V call is TRBV7-9, the J call TRBJ2-7; D unclear. The V gene lost 6 bases and the J gene lost 2 bases, with 8 bases spanning the gap. CDR1 and CDR2 from the germline V gene are SEHNR and FQNEAQ (reference sequence). This CDR3 comprises 12 residues. Written as DNA, the CDR3 is TGTGCCAGCAGTTCGAGTGCCTACGAGCAGTACTTC. Its protein is CASSSSAYEQYF.

The rearrangement uses TRBV2 and TRBJ2-7; TRBD2 aligns across 10 bases. CDR3 length: 16 residues. V trimming: 6 bases; J trimming: 1 base; junction bases outside the gene matches: 9. Germline CDR1 and CDR2: SNHLY and FYNNEI. The CDR3 DNA reads TGTGCCAGCAGGGGTTTACCTAGCGGGAGTTCCTACGAGCAGTACTTC. Translated: CASRGLPSGSSYEQYF.

This clone is a singleton in its sample. This rearrangement joins TRBV2 to TRBJ1-1; 7 positions match TRBD1. Trimming removed 8 bases from V and 1 base from J; junction bases left unmatched: 7. Germline assignment: CDR1 SNHLY and CDR2 FYNNEI. This CDR3 has 14 residues. This CDR3 is CASGGGGENTEAFF. The CDR3 DNA reads as TGTGCCAGCGGAGGAGGGGGCGAGAACACTGAAGCTTTCTTT.

This clone is labeled medium-sized. The gene calls are TRBV18 and TRBJ2-7, with 8 bases lining up with TRBD1. V dropped 8 bases and J dropped 0; count of bases not matched to a gene: 9. The germline CDR1 and CDR2 sequences are KGHSH and LQKENI. The CDR3 loop spans 15 amino acids. The CDR3 region has the DNA TGTGCCAGCCGAACCTCGGACAGGGCCTCCTACGAGCAGTACTTC. Translated: CASRTSDRASYEQYF. Complete variable domain (other parts from reference TRBV18 and TRBJ2-7): NAGVMQNPRHLVRRRGQEARLRCSPMKGHSHVYWYRQLPEEGLKFMVYLQKENIIDESGMPKERFSAEFPKEGPSILRIQQVVRGDSAAYFCASRTSDRASYEQYFGPGTRLTVT.

The rearrangement links TRBV4-1 to TRBJ2-4, with 7 nucleotides matching TRBD2. This CDR3 has 15 amino acids. Trimming cost V 0 bases and J 12 bases; bases outside gene matches: 11. The germline CDR1 and CDR2 sequences are MGHRA and YSYEKL. In nucleotides, the CDR3 is TGCGCCAGCAGCCAAGACCCAGCGGGGCAGGGCAGTCAGTACTTC. Its translation: CASSQDPAGQGSQYF.

This clone came up a few times. The chain is built from TRBV5-1 and TRBJ2-7; D not resolved. V lost 4 bases and J 3 bases, leaving 5 bases between the germline ends. CDR3 length: 11 amino acids. Germline CDR1 is SGHRS and CDR2 is YFSETQ. CDR3 in amino acids: CASSPGYEQYF. The CDR3 DNA reads TGCGCCAGCAGCCCCGGCTACGAGCAGTACTTC.

This chain joins TRBV5-6 and TRBJ1-1; D is ambiguous. Germline V gene data show CDR1 as SGHDT and CDR2 as YYEEEE. The CDR3 runs to 14 residues. The V end lost 0 bases, the J end lost 2 bases, and 8 bases lay between the germline ends. The CDR3 bases are TGTGCCAGCAGCTTGGACAGAGAAAACACTGAAGCTTTCTTT. It is translated as CASSLDRENTEAFF.